This TCR beta chain is drawn from a study of graft-versus-host responses after intestinal transplantation. Overall study context: The study gave all recipients anti-thymocyte globulin induction, then tacrolimus and steroids for 2 to 3 years. Study results and limitations: Early after transplant, HvG clones declined as circulating GvH clones peaked. Detection of GvH clones occurred in recipient marrow, and some had their first appearance in ileum or blood.

By share, this clone counts as medium-sized. With roughly 200,000 irradiated, violet-dye-labeled stimulator cells, roughly 200,000 CFSE-labeled responder cells were plated. At the end of the reaction, proliferating CFSE-low CD3+CD4+ and CD3+CD8+ responders were sorted. Germline V gene sequence: CDR1 SQVTM, CDR2 ANQGSEA. Trimming left V 5 bases short and J 3 bases short, with 20 bases between. The CDR3 is made up of 15 amino acids. Assay: immunoSEQ multiplex PCR; the TCRdb copy retains only in-frame clones and omits some. The profile shows around 7,400 clones, about 33% of them singletons. This TCR was recovered from a human patient who was an organ donor for intestinal transplantation. This specimen was alloreactive CD8+ T cells from a mixed lymphocyte reaction culture, taken before transplantation. Subset meaning: CFSE-low proliferating T cells sorted from approximately six-day pre-transplant mixed lymphocyte reaction (GvH or HvG direction). V gene TRBV29-1 combines with J gene TRBJ2-7, with a tentative D call TRBD1 (5 bases). The CDR3 bases are TGCAGCGTTACCCCTACAGGAGCTCACCTCTACGAGCAGTACTTC. Protein product: CSVTPTGAHLYEQYF.